This TCR beta chain was sequenced in a study of PD-1 blockade in mismatch repair-deficient tumors. Clones were sequenced by immunoSEQ multiplex PCR, and TCRdb holds only the in-frame ones, with some missing. The table has tens of thousands of clones, about 87% seen once. The sequences come from peripheral blood, collected 52 weeks after starting pembrolizumab. This receptor was obtained from an adult with mismatch repair-deficient cancer.

CDR3 sequence reads: CASSYGLAGAEGRRVGNEQFF. In DNA, the CDR3 is TGTGCCAGCAGTTACGGACTAGCGGGAGCGGAGGGGCGACGGGTTGGCAATGAGCAGTTCTTC. The chain carries TRBV27 and TRBJ2-1; 13 positions match TRBD2. The CDR3 has 21 residues. CDR1 and CDR2 (germline): MNHEY, SMNVEV (reference sequence). V shed 4 bases and J 6 bases; nucleotides not matched to a gene: 21.